Sequencing of this T cell receptor beta chain was carried out in a study of blood T cell repertoires in COVID-19. Study as a whole: Spain, Italy and the United States supplied samples that represented acute and convalescent COVID-19.

Germline V gene data show CDR1 as LNHNV and CDR2 as YYDKDF (reference sequence). The CDR3 length is 16 residues. V trimming: 1 base; J trimming: 4 bases; junction bases outside the gene matches: 5. Methods used by the authors: Estimation of nucleated cell counts was performed using reference gene primer amplification. Produced via immunoSEQ multiplex PCR; TCRdb's table is partial and in-frame only. The V and J calls and clone size are taken from that table; D and trimming were inferred from the DNA. The sample records 100,000 to 150,000 clones, 85% to 90% being singletons. The sequencing sample was made of peripheral blood. This TCR was sampled from an elderly woman with COVID-19, enrolled during active disease. The rearrangement joins TRBV15 to TRBJ1-2; 11 nucleotides agree with TRBD1. The CDR3 spells CATSRGGTGGTYGYTF. In DNA, the CDR3 is TGTGCCACCAGCAGAGGAGGGACAGGGGGGACCTATGGCTACACCTTC.